A single sample is the source of the 29 T cell receptor beta chains below, sequenced in a study of tumor-infiltrating lymphocytes in primary liver carcinoma. Total RNA (roughly 530 ng) served as template for TCR beta cDNA synthesis primed by a constant-region primer. Investigators got TCR beta libraries out of three nested multiplex PCR rounds, done with slightly modified ARM-PCR. A C-beta reverse primer was combined with TRBV1-TRBV30 forward primers in the first two PCR rounds, and each round had roughly 9 cycles. TCRdb recomputed calls from the multiplex PCR reads with MiXCR, one row per CDR3 protein. The data hold 75,000 or so distinct CDR3 sequences, with 60% to 75% observed a single time. Bulk tissue was left unsorted, and RNA and DNA were co-extracted from about 19-30 mg of it. The source material was liver tumor tissue from sampling region 4. Subset of the sample: tumor region T4, right-lateral pole. The receptors derive from a man aged 35-49 years with primary liver carcinoma and hepatitis B virus infection.

There are many counts of this clonotype. The V gene is TRBV6-5, the J gene TRBJ2-7; 8 bases map to TRBD1. CDR3 length equals 14 residues. The J segment lost 6 bases and the V segment lost 7 bases, leaving 11 bases of the junction unmatched. Germline CDR1 MNHEY, CDR2 SVGAGI. CDR3 region: CASKSVAGGVEQYF. CDR3 nucleotides: TGTGCCAGCAAGTCAGTGGCAGGGGGCGTCGAGCAGTACTTC.

About this clonotype: One end of the junction is discordant with germline, which a read error may explain. The chain uses TRBV4-1 and TRBJ2-1; 11 bases agree with TRBD2. Germline CDR1 is MGHRA and CDR2 is YSYEKL. This CDR3 is 16 amino acids long. The CDR3 DNA reads as TGCGCCAGCAGCCAAGAGACTAGCGGGACCTACAATGAACAGTTCTTC. Protein sequence: CASSQETSGTYNEQFF.

This clonotype was seen a few times. The junction differs from germline at one of its ends, possibly a read error. The V and J genes are TRBV25-1 and TRBJ2-7; D gene uncertain. Germline CDR1 MGHDK, CDR2 SYGVNS. This CDR3 is built from 12 residues. Written as DNA, the CDR3 is TGTGCCAGCAGTGGGACCATCTACGAGCAGTGCTTC. Amino acids: CASSGTIYEQCF.

As to this clonotype: With a much larger clone just one base away, this may be a read error. The chain uses TRBV5-1 and TRBJ2-7; tentatively, D is TRBD2 (6 bases). The germline CDR1 and CDR2 sequences are SGHRS and YFSETQ. The CDR3 is 16 residues long. The CDR3 DNA sequence: TGCGCCAGCAGCTTGGCGGGCGGGGCCGTTTCCTACGAGCAGTGCTTC. It yields the protein CASSLAGGAVSYEQCF.

Notes on this clonotype: Relative to the germline gene, one junction end is altered; a read error may explain this. The CDR3 sequence is CSALGGPVGDTQCF. CDR3 sequence (DNA): TGCAGCGCTTTGGGAGGGCCGGTGGGAGATACGCAGTGTTTC. The V call is TRBV29-1, the J call TRBJ2-3, with 7 bases that match TRBD2. The CDR3 is made up of 14 amino acids. CDR1 is SQVTM, CDR2 ANQGSEA, per germline.

CDR3 nucleotides: TGTGCCAGCAGCCAAGAGGCCCGAGGCGGCTACAATTGGCAGTTCTTC. It translates to CASSQEARGGYNWQFF. The V call is TRBV4-2, the J call TRBJ2-1; D is unclear. Germline lookup yields CDR1 LGHNA and CDR2 YNFKEQ. V dropped 0 bases and J dropped 12 bases, with 21 bases sitting between them. This CDR3 has 16 residues.

On this clonotype: A junction boundary mismatches the germline segment, possibly from a read error. The genes are TRBV6-5 and TRBJ2-7; TRBD1 aligns across 9 bases. The CDR3 sequence is 15 residues long. CDR1 and CDR2 (germline): MNHEY, SVGAGI. The DNA for the CDR3 is TGTGCCAGCAGTCCGGGACAGGGTTCCTCATACGAGCAGTGCTTC. Translating it yields CASSPGQGSSYEQCF.

On this clonotype itself: At one boundary the junction diverges from the germline segment, which might be a read error. The chain has TRBV6-5 and TRBJ2-1; D may be TRBD1 or TRBD2 (5 bases each). The V gene's germline CDR1 is MNHEY and CDR2 SVGAGI. This CDR3 has 15 residues. The CDR3 DNA is TGTACCAGCAGGACGGACGGGGCACAGACGGATGAGCGGTTCTTC. Its protein product is CTSRTDGAQTDERFF.

The J gene is TRBJ1-6, the V gene TRBV5-1; no firm D call. V dropped 0 bases and J dropped 9 bases, with 7 bases sitting between them. This CDR3 is 13 amino acids long. Germline CDR1 is SGHRS and CDR2 is YFSETQ. The CDR3 nucleotides read TGCGCCAGCAGCTTGGATTATGGTTCACCCCTCCACTTT. This encodes CASSLDYGSPLHF.

A remark on this clonotype: One end of the junction is discordant with germline, which a read error may explain. The rearrangement joins TRBV18 to TRBJ1-1; possible D gene TRBD1, 6 bases. This CDR3 comprises 14 residues. The germline CDR1 and CDR2 sequences are KGHSH and LQKENI. The CDR3 DNA reads TGTGCCAGCTCACTTACAGGGCCCAGAACTGAGGCTTTCTTT. Amino acids: CASSLTGPRTEAFF.

Comment on this clonotype: Possible read error: a much larger clone is one base away. A read error is likely, as this CDR3 ends without the conserved phenylalanine or tryptophan. The chain uses TRBV12-3 or TRBV12-4 and TRBJ2-1; TRBD1 or TRBD2 may be the D gene (9 bases each). Trimming stripped 5 bases from V and 5 bases from J, with 25 bases between. The CDR3 sequence is 18 residues long. CDR3 nucleotide sequence: TGTGCCAGCAGTCCGACAGGGGGGATAGCGGGAGCCGACAATGAGCAGTTCCTC. Amino acid sequence: CASSPTGGIAGADNEQFL.

Remarks on this clonotype: Compared with germline, one end of the junction differs, possibly owing to a read error. The chain couples TRBV11-2 to TRBJ2-1; possible D gene TRBD2, 6 bases. Germline values: CDR1 SGHAT, CDR2 FQNNGV. This CDR3 is 14 amino acids long. CDR3 in DNA: TGTGCCTGCCGTTCAGCGGGCCCTGGGAATGATCAGTTCTTC. Protein sequence: CACRSAGPGNDQFF. The full variable domain, rest sourced from reference TRBV11-2 and TRBJ2-1, is EAGVAQSPRYKIIEKRQSVAFWCNPISGHATLYWYQQILGQGPKLLIQFQNNGVVDDSQLPKDRFSAERLKGVDSTLKIQPAKLEDSAVYLCACRSAGPGNDQFFGPGTRLTVL.

V is TRBV28 and J is TRBJ2-2, with D tentatively TRBD2 (5 bases). This CDR3 region has 15 residues. V was trimmed by 3 bases and J by 10 bases, leaving 18 bases between them. Looked up from germline, CDR1 is MDHEN and CDR2 is SYDVKM. The CDR3 nucleotides read TGTGCCAGCAGTTTTTGTGACCGGGAAGCCGAGGAGCTGTTTTTT. It specifies CASSFCDREAEELFF.

This clonotype was seen a few times. A single base separates this from a much larger clone, so it may be a read error. The rearrangement uses TRBV5-6 and TRBJ2-1; D remains ambiguous. In germline, CDR1 is SGHDT, CDR2 YYEEEE. This CDR3 comprises 13 residues. The CDR3, as DNA: TGTGCCAGCAGCCCATTGGCCTACGATGAGCAGTTCTTC. It yields the protein CASSPLAYDEQFF.

About this clonotype itself: One junction end disagrees with the germline gene, perhaps due to a read error. The rearrangement links TRBV5-6 to TRBJ2-1; weak D call: TRBD1 (6 bases). CDR1 and CDR2 from the germline V gene are SGHDT and YYEEEE. This CDR3 has 15 amino acids. The CDR3 sequence: CAGSLGADPANQQFF. The CDR3 bases are TGTGCCGGCAGCTTGGGGGCGGACCCGGCCAATCAGCAGTTCTTC.

As for this clonotype: The junction does not match germline at one end; this may be a read error. The CDR3 nucleotides are TGTGGCAGCATCAAGGGACTAGCGGTTAGCAGAGATACGCAGTACTTT. Amino acids: CGSIKGLAVSRDTQYF. The rearrangement links TRBV11-1 to TRBJ2-3, with 11 bases that match TRBD2. CDR1 SGHAT and CDR2 FQDESV come from the germline V gene (reference sequence). The CDR3 covers 16 residues.

The chain is built from TRBV29-1 and TRBJ2-7; D possibly matches TRBD1 or TRBD2 (5 bases each). CDR3 length: 13 amino acids. Germline values: CDR1 SQVTM, CDR2 ANQGSEA. Here the CDR3 DNA reads TGCAGTGTTCCCGGGACGGATTACTGCGAGCAGTACTTC. Amino acids: CSVPGTDYCEQYF.

This clonotype has at least ten counts. The chain carries TRBV4-2 and TRBJ2-1; 8 bases are shared with TRBD1. CDR3 size: 14 residues. The V segment lost 3 bases and the J segment 5 bases; nucleotides outside the gene matches: 3. Germline assignment: CDR1 LGHNA and CDR2 YNFKEQ. Here the CDR3 DNA reads TGTGCCAGCAGCCACCCGGGACAGGACAATGAGCAGTTCTTC. This gives the protein CASSHPGQDNEQFF.

J is TRBJ1-1 and V is TRBV12-3 or TRBV12-4; the D is unclear. The V and J ends lost 5 bases and 3 bases respectively, with 16 bases between them. The CDR3 runs 15 residues. Here the CDR3 reads CASSIHSAGDTEAFF. The CDR3 nucleotides are TGTGCCAGCAGTATCCACTCAGCGGGTGACACTGAAGCTTTCTTT.

This clonotype occurred many times. The chain couples TRBV28 to TRBJ2-3, with D perhaps TRBD1 or TRBD2 (5 bases each). The ends were cut back, 5 bases at V and 0 bases at J, with 12 bases in the middle. Germline CDR1 is MDHEN and CDR2 is SYDVKM. The CDR3 loop spans 15 amino acids. CDR3 nucleotides: TGTGCCAGCAGTCACCGGGACGTTAGCACAGATACGCAGTATTTT. It specifies CASSHRDVSTDTQYF.

This clonotype has more than one count but fewer than ten. V is TRBV21-1 and J is TRBJ2-7; TRBD2 is the table's D call and was not checked against the DNA. TRBV21-1 is assigned pseudogene status. The CDR3 sequence is 14 residues long. The chain's CDR3 is CASSGRSPSYEQYF. CDR3 DNA: TGTGCCAGCAGCGGGAGGTCTCCCTCCTACGAGCAGTACTTC.

This clonotype was seen repeatedly, ten times or more. The chain combines TRBV28 with TRBJ2-4; D is uncertain. Germline loops: CDR1 MDHEN, CDR2 SYDVKM. V was clipped by 7 bases and J by 11 bases, with 18 bases between them. This CDR3 has 13 amino acids. CDR3 DNA sequence: TGTGCCAGCATTGGTTCGGCCCCACGTGTTCAGTACTTC. Residues: CASIGSAPRVQYF.

This clonotype was seen a few times. A much larger clone differs from this one at a single base, so this may be a read error. Without the conserved terminal phenylalanine or tryptophan, this CDR3 likely stems from a read error. The chain recombines TRBV5-1 with TRBJ2-6; unclear D gene. In germline, CDR1 is SGHRS, CDR2 YFSETQ. The germline V and J ends were trimmed by 6 bases and 2 bases, with 6 bases remaining between them. This CDR3 contains 13 residues. CDR3 in DNA: TGCGCCAGCAACGACGCTGGGGCCAACGTCCTGACTCTC. Translating gives CASNDAGANVLTL.

This clonotype showed up many times. The chain couples TRBV10-3 to TRBJ1-6; D is ambiguous. CDR3 length equals 14 residues. V gave up 7 bases and J gave up 7 bases, with 14 bases separating them. In germline, CDR1 is ENHRY, CDR2 SYGVKD. The CDR3 spells CAINGIGGNSPLHF. The CDR3 DNA is TGTGCCATCAATGGCATAGGCGGCAATTCACCCCTCCACTTT.

Regarding this clonotype: At one end, the junction sequence differs from germline, possibly due to a read error. This chain connects TRBV6-1 to TRBJ2-3; D remains ambiguous. This CDR3 comprises 14 residues. From germline, CDR1 is MNHNS and CDR2 SASEGT. Written as DNA, the CDR3 is TGTGCCAGGAGTGAGGATATAGGTGCAGATACGCAGTATTTT. Translating it yields CARSEDIGADTQYF.

This clonotype was counted once. The chain recombines TRBV11-2 with TRBJ2-3; 7 nucleotides match TRBD2. Germline assignment: CDR1 SGHAT and CDR2 FQNNGV. The CDR3 spans 16 residues. The CDR3 nucleotides are TGTATCAGCAGCTTAGAGGGACTACCGTGGACAGATACGCAGTATTTT. Its protein is CISSLEGLPWTDTQYF.

The chain carries TRBV20-1 and TRBJ2-7; 11 nucleotides match TRBD2. Looked up from germline, CDR1 is DFQATT and CDR2 is SNEGSKA (reference sequence). This CDR3 region has 15 residues. The V gene end was trimmed by 5 bases and the J gene end by 7 bases; junction bases not matched to a gene: 13. The CDR3 protein is CSAGGLLAGGLEQYF. The CDR3 bases are TGCAGTGCTGGGGGCCTCCTAGCGGGAGGTTTGGAGCAGTACTTC.

In regard to this clonotype: A read error may be the cause here, since a much bigger clone is one base away. This chain uses TRBV7-9 with TRBJ1-1; 8 bases agree with TRBD1. CDR3 length: 17 amino acids. Germline assignment: CDR1 SEHNR and CDR2 FQNEAQ (reference sequence). The DNA of the CDR3 is TGTGCCAACAGCTTCCCATCCACGATGGGGACAGGAGCCCAAGCTTTCTTT. Amino acids: CANSFPSTMGTGAQAFF.

A note on this clonotype: As the CDR3 is not closed by the conserved phenylalanine or tryptophan, this likely results from a read error. The chain recombines TRBV28 with TRBJ1-2, with a weak D call TRBD1 (5 bases). The CDR3 extends over 16 amino acids. Germline V gives CDR1 MDHEN, CDR2 SYDVKM. The CDR3 nucleotides are TGTGCCAACAGTTCTCCCGCGGAGGGGCGAGGCTATGGCTACACCCTC. Amino acid sequence: CANSSPAEGRGYGYTL.